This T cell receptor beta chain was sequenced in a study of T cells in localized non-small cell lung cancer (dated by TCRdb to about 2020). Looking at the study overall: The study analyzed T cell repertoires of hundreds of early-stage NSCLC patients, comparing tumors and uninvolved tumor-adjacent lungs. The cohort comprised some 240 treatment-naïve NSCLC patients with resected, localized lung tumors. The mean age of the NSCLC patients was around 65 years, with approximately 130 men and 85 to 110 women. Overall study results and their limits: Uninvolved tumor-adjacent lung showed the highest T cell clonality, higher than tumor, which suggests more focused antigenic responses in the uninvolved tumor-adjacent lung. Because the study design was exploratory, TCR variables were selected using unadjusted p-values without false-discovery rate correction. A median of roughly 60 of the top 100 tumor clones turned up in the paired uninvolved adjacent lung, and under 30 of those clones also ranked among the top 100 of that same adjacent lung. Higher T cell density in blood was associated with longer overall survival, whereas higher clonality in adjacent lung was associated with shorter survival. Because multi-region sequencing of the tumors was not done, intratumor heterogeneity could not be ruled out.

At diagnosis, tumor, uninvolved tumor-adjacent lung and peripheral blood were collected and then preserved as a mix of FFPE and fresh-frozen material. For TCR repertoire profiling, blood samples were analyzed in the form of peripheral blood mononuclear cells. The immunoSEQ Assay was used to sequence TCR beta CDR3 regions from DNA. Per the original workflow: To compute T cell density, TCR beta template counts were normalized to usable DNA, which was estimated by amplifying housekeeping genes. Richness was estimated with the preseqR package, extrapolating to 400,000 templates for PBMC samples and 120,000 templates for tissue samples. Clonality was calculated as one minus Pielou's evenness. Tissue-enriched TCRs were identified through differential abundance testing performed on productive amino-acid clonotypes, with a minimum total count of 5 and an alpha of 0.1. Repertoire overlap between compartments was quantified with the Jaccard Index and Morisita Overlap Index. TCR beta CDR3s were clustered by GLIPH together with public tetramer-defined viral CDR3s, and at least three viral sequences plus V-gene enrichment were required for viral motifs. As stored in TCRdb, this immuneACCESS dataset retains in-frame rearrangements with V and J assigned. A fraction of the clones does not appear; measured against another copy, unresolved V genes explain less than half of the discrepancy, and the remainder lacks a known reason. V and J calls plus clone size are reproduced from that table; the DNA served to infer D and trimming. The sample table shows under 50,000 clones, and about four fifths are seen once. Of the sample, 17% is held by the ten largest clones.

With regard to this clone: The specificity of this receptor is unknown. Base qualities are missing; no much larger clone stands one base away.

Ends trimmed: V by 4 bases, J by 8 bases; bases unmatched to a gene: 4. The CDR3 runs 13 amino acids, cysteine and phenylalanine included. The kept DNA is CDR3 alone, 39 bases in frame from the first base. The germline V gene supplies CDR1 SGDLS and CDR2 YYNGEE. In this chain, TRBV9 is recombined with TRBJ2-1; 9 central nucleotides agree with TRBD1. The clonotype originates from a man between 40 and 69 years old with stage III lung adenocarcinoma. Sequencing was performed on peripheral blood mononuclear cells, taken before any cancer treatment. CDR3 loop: CASSPGQGYEQFF. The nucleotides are TGTGCCAGCAGCCCCGGACAGGGGTATGAGCAGTTCTTC.